This note documents a single TCR beta chain sequence. Its target is not known. This entry comes from a study of shared clonotypes between healthy human individuals. Study-wide context: Participating donors consisted of two women and a few men aged 18 to 49.

Germline CDR1 and CDR2: LNHNV and YYDKDF (reference sequence). Trimming removed 0 bases from V and 5 bases from J, with 7 bases in between. This CDR3 is 13 amino acids long. The study, taken as a whole, reports: Four donors had around 5% of their naive CD4 clonotypes in common. Naive subsets typically showed greater estimated richness than memory subsets.

Data came from immunoSEQ multiplex PCR; TCRdb stores just in-frame clones and leaves some out. The table lists roughly 850,000 clones, 96% of them singletons. Cells designated naive CD8 were CD45RO-negative and were positively selected for CCR7, with terminally differentiated effector memory CD45RA+ cells excluded. The chain employs TRBV15 and TRBJ1-1; D call uncertain. The clonotype originates from a young man in good health. Input material: naive CD8+ T cells sorted from blood. The CDR3 sequence: CATSRDRRTEAFF. In nucleotides, the CDR3 is TGTGCCACCAGCAGAGACAGGCGGACTGAAGCTTTCTTT.